These 25 T cell receptor beta chains were sequenced from one sample in a study of T cells in women clearing cervical HPV infection. Clones were read by immunoSEQ multiplex PCR, and TCRdb kept only the in-frame ones, dropping some. This sample's table reports tens of thousands of clones. Input material: blood buffy coat. The origin of the receptors is a woman aged 18-69 years with a cervical HPV16 infection that either progressed to CIN3+ or cleared (not recorded which).

Details on this clone: The read comes to an end 3 residues before the CDR3 does, leaving the germline J gene to fill in the end. V and J are TRBV6-1 and TRBJ2-1; TRBD2 might be the D (5 bases). Germline CDR1 MNHNS, CDR2 SASEGT. The germline V and J ends were trimmed by 5 bases and 0 bases, with 14 bases remaining between them. CDR3 size: 16 residues. CDR3 DNA, as far as it was read: TGTGCCAGCAGTAAAGGAGCGGTCAGCTCCTACAATGAG. Its protein product is CASSKGAVSSYNE. The full CDR3 is CASSKGAVSSYNEQFF.

On this clone: The read ends 3 residues early relative to the CDR3; the germline J gene fills the gap. The chain joins TRBV2 to TRBJ2-7; TRBD1 agrees at 8 bases. Germline CDR1 is SNHLY and CDR2 is FYNNEI. Germline trimming cut 4 bases from V and 1 base from J; bases unmatched to any gene: 6. The CDR3 is 15 residues long. The CDR3 region is CASSGRGTGSYEQYF. The CDR3 bases that were read are TGTGCCAGCAGTGGTCGGGGGACAGGATCCTACGAG.

As to this clone: Coverage ceases 3 residues before the CDR3 finishes, and the germline J gene fills in the end. The J gene is TRBJ2-3, the V gene TRBV20-1; no clear D. Trimming took off 7 bases at V and 2 bases at J, with 13 bases between the two ends. Germline-derived CDR1 and CDR2 are DFQATT and SNEGSKA (reference sequence). The CDR3 sequence is 13 residues long. CDR3 DNA (partial): TGCAGTGAACATGTCCCCTTCACAGATACG. Translation gives CSEHVPFTDT. The entire CDR3 protein is CSEHVPFTDTQYF.

In regard to this clone: The observed sequence ends 3 residues before the CDR3 terminus, with the missing tail filled in from the germline J gene. The chain employs TRBV7-2 and TRBJ2-3; D possibly corresponds to TRBD2 (5 bases). V shed 8 bases and J shed 0 bases, with 6 bases lying between them. Germline CDR1 SGHTA, CDR2 FQGNSA. This CDR3 is built from 12 residues. The CDR3 region is CASRGSTDTQYF. The CDR3 bases that were read are TGTGCCAGCCGAGGGAGCACAGATACG.

A note on this clone: The observed sequence ends 3 residues before the CDR3 terminus, with the missing tail filled in from the germline J gene. The V call is TRBV4-2, the J call TRBJ2-2; TRBD1 is a possible D gene (6 bases). The CDR3 has 16 amino acids. Trimming removed 0 bases at V and 7 bases at J, with 15 bases between. In germline, CDR1 is LGHNA, CDR2 YNFKEQ. CDR3 sequence reads: CASSQDVRRGGGELFF. The sequenced part of the CDR3 DNA is TGTGCCAGCAGCCAAGATGTCCGGAGAGGGGGCGGGGAG.

In the case of this clone: The read gets to within 3 residues of the CDR3 end, and the germline J gene fills in the rest. This sequence joins TRBV5-3 and TRBJ1-1; 8 bases are shared with TRBD1. TRBV5-3 belongs to the ORF category, with a function that is uncertain. With 4 bases clipped from V and 5 bases from J, the junction kept 13 bases outside the gene matches. The CDR3 covers 16 residues. CDR3 in amino acids: CARSPLDRAGGTEAFF. The sequenced part of the CDR3 DNA is TGTGCCAGAAGCCCCCTGGACAGGGCGGGGGGGACTGAA.

Worth noting for this clone: Read sequence stops 3 residues before the CDR3 end, and the germline J gene provides the missing end. J is TRBJ1-4 and V is TRBV19; 9 bases are shared with TRBD1. Germline CDR1 reads LNHDA; CDR2 reads SQIVND (reference sequence). This CDR3 has 17 amino acids. Unmatched junction bases numbered 3, after V lost 1 base and J lost 0 bases. Here the CDR3 reads CASSIGQGGATNEKLFF. The CDR3 bases that were read are TGTGCCAGTAGTATAGGACAGGGGGGCGCAACTAATGAAAAA.

Concerning this clone itself: Read sequence stops 3 residues before the CDR3 end, and the germline J gene provides the missing end. The J gene is TRBJ2-5, the V gene TRBV10-2; 8 bases are a match to TRBD2. J gave up 3 bases and V 3 bases, and 3 bases lay outside the gene matches. Germline V gene data show CDR1 as WSHSY and CDR2 as SAAADI. The CDR3 is 14 residues long. CDR3 residues: CASSDLSGKETQYF. CDR3 bases read: TGCGCCAGCAGTGATCTTAGCGGGAAAGAGACC.

In the case of this clone: Read sequence stops 3 residues before the CDR3 end, and the germline J gene provides the missing end. The chain links TRBV5-1 to TRBJ2-4; 8 nucleotides align to TRBD1. The length of the CDR3 is 17 residues. The germline V gene encodes CDR1 SGHRS and CDR2 YFSETQ. The covered CDR3 bases are TGCGCCAGCAGCAAGACAGGGGAGGACCCCACTAACTATGGT. Amino acids: CASSKTGEDPTNYG. The whole CDR3 protein reads CASSKTGEDPTNYGQYF.

The sequenced CDR3 bases are TGCAGTGCTCCCACAGGGGCGGCCTACGAG. Encoded protein: CSAPTGAAYE. The complete CDR3 sequence is CSAPTGAAYEQYF. The chain carries TRBV20-1 and TRBJ2-7, with 7 bases aligning to TRBD1. The read terminates 3 residues before the CDR3 end, so the remaining end is supplied by the germline J gene. The CDR3 covers 13 residues. The trim removed 5 bases at V and 2 bases at J, leaving 6 bases unmatched. Germline CDR1 reads DFQATT; CDR2 reads SNEGSKA (reference sequence).

In regard to this clone: The read terminates 3 residues ahead of where the CDR3 ends, so the germline J gene completes it. The chain couples TRBV10-2 to TRBJ2-7, with no clear D. Trimming pared 10 bases from V and 1 base from J, leaving 17 bases between. This CDR3 is built from 14 residues. The germline CDR1 and CDR2 sequences are WSHSY and SAAADI. The CDR3 region is CATLLSWRSYEQYF. Partial CDR3 DNA: TGCGCCACCTTACTGTCTTGGCGGTCCTACGAG.

Comments on this clone: The read is 3 residues too short to cover the CDR3 end, so that end is filled in from the germline J gene. The rearrangement uses TRBV18 and TRBJ1-2, with D possibly matching TRBD1 (6 bases). This CDR3 spans 16 amino acids. V was pared by 2 bases and J by 2 bases, with 15 bases between. Germline assignment: CDR1 KGHSH and CDR2 LQKENI. CDR3 region: CASSPTGSSTNYGYTF. The CDR3 bases that were read are TGTGCCAGCTCACCAACAGGGTCAAGTACCAACTATGGC.

Details on this clone: The read stops 3 residues short of the end of the CDR3; the missing end is completed from the germline J gene. V is TRBV11-3 and J is TRBJ1-2; unclear D gene. Germline CDR1 is SGHNT and CDR2 is YENEEA. V dropped 5 bases and J dropped 7 bases, with 11 bases sitting between them. The CDR3 is 12 residues long. The covered CDR3 bases are TGTGCCAGCAGCCTCGGGTTAGCTGGC. As protein: CASSLGLAG. The entire CDR3 is CASSLGLAGYTF.

As for this clone: The junction shows a germline mismatch at one end, possibly a read error. The read ends 3 residues early relative to the CDR3; the germline J gene fills the gap. The chain has TRBV7-9 and TRBJ1-2, with D possibly matching TRBD1 (5 bases). Germline V gives CDR1 SEHNR, CDR2 FQNEAQ (reference sequence). The CDR3 spans 13 residues. The CDR3 region is CASNLEQDYGYTF. The covered CDR3 bases are TGTGCCAGCAACTTAGAACAGGACTATGGC.

A word on this clone: The read is 3 residues too short to cover the CDR3 end, so that end is filled in from the germline J gene. The genes are TRBV7-9 and TRBJ1-2, with D possibly being TRBD1 (6 bases). Germline V gives CDR1 SEHNR, CDR2 FQNEAQ (reference sequence). Trimming took off 5 bases at V and 0 bases at J, with 7 bases between the two ends. CDR3 size: 13 residues. Incomplete CDR3 DNA: TGTGCCAGCAGCCCAGGGGCTAACTATGGC. Protein: CASSPGANYG. The CDR3 reads in full as CASSPGANYGYTF.

To note about this clone: From the germline J gene comes the end of the CDR3, since the read stops 3 residues before it. The chain carries TRBV18 and TRBJ2-3; TRBD2 agrees at 7 bases. The CDR3 is 14 amino acids. J lost 3 bases, V lost 4 bases, and 4 bases had no gene match. The germline V gene encodes CDR1 KGHSH and CDR2 LQKENI. CDR3 DNA (partial): TGTGCCAGCTCACTCACGGGGGGTACAGATACG. It specifies CASSLTGGTDT. The CDR3 reads in full as CASSLTGGTDTQYF.

With respect to this clone: Sequencing ends 3 residues short of the CDR3 end; the germline J gene provides the rest. The J gene is TRBJ1-1, the V gene TRBV19; D not resolved. The V gene lost 6 bases and the J gene lost 1 base, with 15 bases spanning the gap. Looked up from germline, CDR1 is LNHDA and CDR2 is SQIVND (reference sequence). The CDR3 totals 15 residues. Here the CDR3 reads CASRKQTTSNTEAFF. CDR3 DNA (partial): TGTGCCAGTAGGAAACAGACAACCTCGAACACTGAA.

A word on this clone: The sequence runs out 3 residues before the end of the CDR3; the remainder is reconstructed from the germline J gene. The rearrangement uses TRBV7-3 and TRBJ2-1; 9 bases agree with TRBD2. Germline V lookup: CDR1 SGHTA, CDR2 FQGTGA. The CDR3 has 15 residues. Trimming took 5 bases from V and 2 from J; bases not matched to a gene: 4. The DNA read from the CDR3 is TGTGCCAGCAGCAACCTAGCGGGACCCTACAATGAG. Its protein is CASSNLAGPYNE. The entire CDR3 protein is CASSNLAGPYNEQFF. Based on the CDR3 plus reference TRBV7-3 and TRBJ2-1, the full variable domain is GAGVSQTPSNKVTEKGKYVELRCDPISGHTALYWYRQSLGQGPEFLIYFQGTGAADDSGLPNDRFFAVRPEGSVSTLKIQRTERGDSAVYLCASSNLAGPYNEQFFGPGTRLTVL.

Here the CDR3 reads CASSLGGWNTEAFF. The DNA read from the CDR3 is TGCGCCAGCAGCTTGGGCGGATGGAATACTGAA. The chain couples TRBV5-1 to TRBJ1-1; D call uncertain. The read comes to an end 3 residues before the CDR3 does, leaving the germline J gene to fill in the end. The CDR3 sequence is 14 residues long. The germline gives CDR1 SGHRS, CDR2 YFSETQ. Trimming removed 0 bases from V and 5 bases from J, with 11 bases in between.

The CDR3 reads CSARTGGVSSGANVLTF. The sequenced part of the CDR3 DNA is TGCAGCGCTAGGACAGGGGGCGTCTCGTCTGGGGCCAACGTC. V gene TRBV29-1 combines with J gene TRBJ2-6; 11 bases agree with TRBD1. The missing CDR3 end, 3 residues past where the read stops, is filled in from the germline J gene. The V gene end was trimmed by 7 bases and the J gene end by 1 base; junction bases not matched to a gene: 9. The V gene's germline CDR1 is SQVTM and CDR2 ANQGSEA. This CDR3 region has 17 residues.

On this clone itself: Sequencing ends 3 residues short of the CDR3 end; the germline J gene provides the rest. The rearrangement joins TRBV7-2 to TRBJ1-2; D might be TRBD1 (6 bases). The germline V gene has CDR1 SGHTA and CDR2 FQGNSA. V shed 5 bases and J shed 5 bases, with 9 bases lying between them. CDR3 size: 12 residues. The covered CDR3 bases are TGTGCCAGCAGCCCACAGGGTTATGGC. Its translation is CASSPQGYG. The full CDR3 reads CASSPQGYGYTF.

In regard to this clone: The CDR3 extends 3 residues past the end of the read, so its final part is completed from the germline J gene. This rearrangement joins TRBV20-1 to TRBJ2-1; 10 nucleotides agree with TRBD2. Germline V gene data show CDR1 as DFQATT and CDR2 as SNEGSKA (reference sequence). V dropped 5 bases and J dropped 9; count of bases not matched to a gene: 7. The CDR3 has 13 residues. The CDR3 reads CSAGPSGRFEQFF. CDR3 bases read: TGCAGTGCTGGGCCTAGCGGGAGATTTGAG.

In the case of this clone: The DNA ends 3 residues before the CDR3 does, and the rest of the CDR3 is filled in from the germline J gene. The chain links TRBV29-1 to TRBJ2-3; 7 bases are a match to TRBD1. Germline V gene sequence: CDR1 SQVTM, CDR2 ANQGSEA. The CDR3 loop spans 15 amino acids. The sequenced part of the CDR3 DNA is TGCAGCGTTGAACCAAAGGACAGGCCGAGGGGGACG. It yields the protein CSVEPKDRPRGT. The full CDR3 is CSVEPKDRPRGTQYF.

As regards this clone: The CDR3 extends 3 residues past the end of the read, so its final part is completed from the germline J gene. V gene TRBV10-3 combines with J gene TRBJ1-2; weak D call: TRBD1 (6 bases). The CDR3 consists of 14 residues. Germline assignment: CDR1 ENHRY and CDR2 SYGVKD. Trimming pared 6 bases from V and 4 bases from J, leaving 15 bases between. The CDR3 loop is CAIREGQGSYGYTF. The DNA read from the CDR3 is TGTGCCATCAGGGAGGGCCAGGGGTCCTATGGC.

For this clone: The observed sequence ends 3 residues before the CDR3 terminus, with the missing tail filled in from the germline J gene. V is TRBV11-3 and J is TRBJ2-3; D ambiguous. Germline values: CDR1 SGHNT, CDR2 YENEEA. V lost 1 base and J lost 4, with 3 bases in between. The CDR3 length is 12 residues. CDR3 loop: CASSLGPDTQYF. The CDR3 DNA, read in part, is TGTGCCAGCAGCTTAGGGCCAGATACG.